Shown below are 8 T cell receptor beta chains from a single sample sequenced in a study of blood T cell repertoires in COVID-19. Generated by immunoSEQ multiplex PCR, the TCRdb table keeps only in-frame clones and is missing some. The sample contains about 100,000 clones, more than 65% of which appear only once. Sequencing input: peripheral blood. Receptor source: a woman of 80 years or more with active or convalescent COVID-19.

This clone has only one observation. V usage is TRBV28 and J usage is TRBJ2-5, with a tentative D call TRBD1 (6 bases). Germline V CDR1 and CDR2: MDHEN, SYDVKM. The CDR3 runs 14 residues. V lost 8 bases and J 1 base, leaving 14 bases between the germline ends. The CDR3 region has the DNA TGTGCCAGCCAGCCTGACAGGATCCAAGAGACCCAGTACTTC. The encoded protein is CASQPDRIQETQYF.

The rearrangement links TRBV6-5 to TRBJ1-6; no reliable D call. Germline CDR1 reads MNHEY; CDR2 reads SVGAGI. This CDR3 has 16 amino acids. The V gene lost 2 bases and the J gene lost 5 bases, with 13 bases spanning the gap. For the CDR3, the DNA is TGTGCCAGCAGTTACCCTCTCGAGAACCATAATTCACCCCTCCACTTT. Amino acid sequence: CASSYPLENHNSPLHF.

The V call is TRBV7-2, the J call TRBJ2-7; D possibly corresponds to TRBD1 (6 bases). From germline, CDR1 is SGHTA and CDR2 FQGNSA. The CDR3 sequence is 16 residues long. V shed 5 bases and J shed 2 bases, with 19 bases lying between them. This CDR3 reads CASSPMVGRGPYEQYF. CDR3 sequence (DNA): TGTGCCAGCAGCCCGATGGTGGGCAGGGGTCCCTACGAGCAGTACTTC.

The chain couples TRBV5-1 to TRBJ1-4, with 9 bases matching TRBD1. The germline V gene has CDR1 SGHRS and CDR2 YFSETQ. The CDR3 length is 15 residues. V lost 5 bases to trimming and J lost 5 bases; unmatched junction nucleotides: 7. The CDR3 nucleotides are TGCGCCAGCAGACGGACAGGGGACCGGAATGAAAAACTGTTTTTT. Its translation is CASRRTGDRNEKLFF.

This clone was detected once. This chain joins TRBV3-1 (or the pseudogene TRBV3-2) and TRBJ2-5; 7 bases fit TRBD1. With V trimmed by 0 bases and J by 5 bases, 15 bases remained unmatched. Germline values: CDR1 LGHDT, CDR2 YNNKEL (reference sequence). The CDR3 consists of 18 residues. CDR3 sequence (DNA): TGTGCCAGCAGCCAAGATAGGGCAGGGGGTGCCCGAGGGGAGACCCAGTACTTC. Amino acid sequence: CASSQDRAGGARGETQYF.

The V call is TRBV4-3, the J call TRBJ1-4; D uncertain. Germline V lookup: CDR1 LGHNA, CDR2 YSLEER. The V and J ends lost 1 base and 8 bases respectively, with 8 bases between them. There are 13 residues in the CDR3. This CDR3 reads CASSQVMAEKLFF. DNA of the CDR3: TGCGCCAGCAGCCAAGTTATGGCCGAAAAACTGTTTTTT.

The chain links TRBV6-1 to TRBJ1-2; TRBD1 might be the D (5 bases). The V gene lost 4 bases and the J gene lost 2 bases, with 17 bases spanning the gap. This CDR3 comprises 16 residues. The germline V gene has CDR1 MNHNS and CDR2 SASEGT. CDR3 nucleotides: TGTGCCAGCAGTGCCCCAGACGGGGGGTCCAACTATGGCTACACCTTC. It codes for CASSAPDGGSNYGYTF.

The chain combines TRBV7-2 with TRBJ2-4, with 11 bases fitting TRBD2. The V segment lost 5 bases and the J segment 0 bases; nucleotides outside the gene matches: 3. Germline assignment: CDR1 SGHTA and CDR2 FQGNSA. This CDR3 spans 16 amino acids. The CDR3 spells CASSLLAGVAKNIQYF. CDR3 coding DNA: TGTGCCAGCAGCCTACTAGCGGGGGTAGCCAAAAACATTCAGTACTTC.